This T cell receptor (beta chain) was obtained from a study of regulatory T cells in long-lasting Graves disease. The time point denotes: newly diagnosed GD, antithyroid drugs for less than 3 months. RNA isolated from PBMCs was used to make the TCR library. As concerns this clonotype: Its target is not known.

CDR1 and CDR2 from the germline V gene are SNHLY and FYNNEI. This CDR3 is 14 amino acids long. Trimming at V came to 2 bases and at J to 8 bases, leaving 3 bases not matched to a gene. Whole-study results and caveats: Newly diagnosed Graves' patients had higher TCR diversity than persistent ones.

Arm-PCR of CDR3 regions and iRepertoire HTBI primers were used to build TCR beta libraries. TCRdb recomputed calls from the multiplex PCR reads with MiXCR, one row per CDR3 protein. The sample contains about 220,000 distinct CDR3 sequences, roughly 19% of which appear only once. These data were also filed under a second study, of T cells in Graves' hyperthyroidism and ophthalmopathy. As that study records: The HTBI set primed first-round TCR CDR3 RT-PCR.

Specimen: peripheral blood mononuclear cells (PBMCs), collected at new diagnosis, from a patient treated with antithyroid drugs. The chain couples TRBV2 to TRBJ2-1; 10 bases agree with TRBD1. The clonotype originates from a woman aged 25 to 45 with Graves disease. The CDR3 nucleotides read TGTGCCAGCAGTGAAATGGGACAGGGGCATGAGCAGTTCTTC. Encoded protein: CASSEMGQGHEQFF. The full variable domain, in which reference TRBV2 and TRBJ2-1 provide the parts outside the CDR3, is EPEVTQTPSHQVTQMGQEVILRCVPISNHLYFYWYRQILGQKVEFLVSFYNNEISEKSEIFDDQFSVERPDGSNFTLKIRSTKLEDSAMYFCASSEMGQGHEQFFGPGTRLTVL.